What follows describes a single T cell receptor beta chain. Its antigen is unknown. This sample is part of a study of CD8+CD57+ T cells in acquired aplastic anemia. About the study: Sorting CD4+ and CD8+ cells gave DNA averaging 3.2 ug.

Genomic DNA, serving as template, underwent TCR beta VDJ and CDR3 profiling. Via MiXCR, TCRdb re-called the reads, giving one row per CDR3 protein. The repertoire holds about 190,000 distinct CDR3 sequences, with 64% as singletons. Study-level findings and limits: Shared by patients and controls, around 27 CD8+ CDR3s were abundant in patients.

The CDR3 extends over 16 amino acids. Trimming cost V 4 bases and J 1 base, with 16 bases left between them. Germline lookup yields CDR1 KGHDR and CDR2 SFDVKD. J is TRBJ2-7 and V is TRBV24-1; D possibly corresponds to TRBD1 (6 bases). The sample consisted of sorted CD4+, CD8+, or CD8+CD57+ T cells (not recorded which) from PBMCs. This TCR was sampled from a human donor with severe aplastic anemia or a healthy control (not recorded which). The CDR3 is CATSDALTGPSYEQYF. Written as DNA, the CDR3 is TGTGCCACCAGTGACGCCCTGACAGGACCTTCCTACGAGCAGTACTTC.